This T cell receptor beta chain was documented in a study of CD8 T cells in ankylosing spondylitis. Quantitative barcoded 5'-RACE was used to prepare TCR beta libraries. Each CDR3 protein gets one entry after TCRdb re-called the 5' RACE reads with MiXCR. The data hold 350,000 to 550,000 distinct CDR3 sequences, with around 26% observed a single time. For this clonotype: The antigen remains unidentified.

This CDR3 spans 14 amino acids. Germline trimming cut 5 bases from V and 5 bases from J; bases unmatched to any gene: 9. Germline assignment: CDR1 SGHTA and CDR2 FQGNSA. Notes on the study in general: Some of the motif variants had earlier been found in reactive arthritis patients' fluid and blood. A TCR beta motif of eight or nine highly homologous variants seemed to mark ankylosing spondylitis blood. Disease-linked clones displayed a CD8+ phenotype and appeared relatively rarely in peripheral blood. Reportedly, matched ankylosing spondylitis synovial fluid was significantly enriched for disease-linked clones.

This clonotype was sampled from a male donor with ankylosing spondylitis. The rearrangement joins TRBV7-2 to TRBJ2-7; 7 bases fit TRBD1. Sequencing was done on a sample of blood, either unsorted or a sorted T cell fraction (not recorded which). The DNA of the CDR3 is TGTGCCAGCAGCCCCAGGACAGGCGCAGACGAGCAGTACTTC. Amino acids: CASSPRTGADEQYF.